This T cell receptor beta chain emerged from a study of response to subunit inactivated influenza vaccine. TCRdb re-derived calls from the RT-PCR reads in MiXCR, one entry per CDR3 protein. The repertoire holds some 500,000 distinct CDR3 sequences, with approximately 17% as singletons. Regarding the study as a whole: A suggestion made by the authors is that each seasonal influenza vaccination recruits few new T cells.

The CDR3 has 15 residues. The junction had 10 bases not matched to a gene; V was cut back by 6 bases and J by 7 bases. Per the germline V gene, CDR1 is SGHRS and CDR2 is YFSETQ. This clonotype was counted only a few times. Its antigen is as yet unknown. The sequence was obtained from a man aged 50 to 75 who received an inactivated influenza vaccine. V is TRBV5-1 and J is TRBJ2-1; 10 nucleotides align to TRBD2. Source: CD4+ T cells sorted from PBMCs, taken 23 months after vaccination. CDR3 residues: CASMTSGSVGNEQFF. DNA of the CDR3: TGCGCCAGCATGACTAGCGGGTCAGTAGGAAATGAGCAGTTCTTC.